This T cell receptor beta chain was sequenced for a study of blood T cell repertoires in COVID-19. Study at large: The United States, Italy and Spain were the sources of the acute and convalescent COVID-19 samples. The cDNA or gDNA used as material had been derived from T cells, B-cell-depleted T cells, or PBMCs.

Germline V lookup: CDR1 MDHEN, CDR2 SYDVKM. Trimming removed 10 bases at V and 0 bases at J, with 15 bases between. The CDR3 is 15 amino acids. Authors' methods: Reference gene primer amplification in the assay estimated nucleated cell counts. Repertoires were generated with immunoSEQ multiplex PCR, while TCRdb's copy carries only in-frame clones and drops some. That table gives V, J and clone size, and the DNA gave D and trimming. The repertoire holds 350,000 to 450,000 clones, with approximately 86% as singletons. This chain uses TRBV28 with TRBJ1-4, with D tentatively TRBD1 (5 bases). Sequencing was performed on peripheral blood. The source is a human donor in a cohort sampled during active COVID-19. CDR3 in amino acids: CATSGSTATNEKLFF. The CDR3, as DNA: TGTGCCACCTCAGGGTCTACCGCAACTAATGAAAAACTGTTTTTT. Full variable domain (remainder filled in from reference TRBV28 and TRBJ1-4): DVKVTQSSRYLVKRTGEKVFLECVQDMDHENMFWYRQDPGLGLRLIYFSYDVKMKEKGDIPEGYSVSREKKERFSLILESASTNQTSMYLCATSGSTATNEKLFFGSGTQLSVL.